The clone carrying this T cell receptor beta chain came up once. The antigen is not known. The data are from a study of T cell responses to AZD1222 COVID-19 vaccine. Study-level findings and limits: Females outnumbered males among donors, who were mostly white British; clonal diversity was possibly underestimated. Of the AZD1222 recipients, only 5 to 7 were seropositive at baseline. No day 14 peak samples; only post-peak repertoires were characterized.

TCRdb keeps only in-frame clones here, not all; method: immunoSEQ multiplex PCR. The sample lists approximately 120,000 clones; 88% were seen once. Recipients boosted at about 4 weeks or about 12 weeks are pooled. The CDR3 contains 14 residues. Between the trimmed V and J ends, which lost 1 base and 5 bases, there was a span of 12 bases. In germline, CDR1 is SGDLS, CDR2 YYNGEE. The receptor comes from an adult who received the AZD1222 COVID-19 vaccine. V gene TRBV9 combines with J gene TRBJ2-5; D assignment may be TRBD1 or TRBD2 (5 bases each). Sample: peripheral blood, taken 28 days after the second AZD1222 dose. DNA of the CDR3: TGTGCCAGCAGCGTAAGGGCAGAGGGGGAGACCCAGTACTTC. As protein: CASSVRAEGETQYF.